This T cell receptor (beta chain) derives from a study of CD8+ T cells in alopecia areata. After isolation, RNA underwent reverse transcription to generate cDNA as the sequencing template. The assay was immunoSEQ multiplex PCR, and TCRdb's table has in-frame clones only and misses some. In the table there are 100,000 to 150,000 clones, around 60% of which are singletons. The germline V and J ends were trimmed by 3 bases and 3 bases, with 31 bases remaining between them. The CDR3 length is 20 residues. Germline V gene data show CDR1 as SGHNT and CDR2 as YYREEE (reference sequence). The clonotype comes from a human donor with alopecia areata. J is TRBJ2-7 and V is TRBV5-4; TRBD2 might be the D (5 bases). The starting material was CD4+ T cells sorted from blood, obtained at week 0. In nucleotides, the CDR3 is TGTGCCAGCAGCTCGGAGAGTGCACCCTTCTTCGGGGATCCCGGCTACGAGCAGTACTTC. Amino acids: CASSSESAPFFGDPGYEQYF. Drawing the rest from reference TRBV5-4 and TRBJ2-7, the complete variable domain is ETGVTQSPTHLIKTRGQQVTLRCSSQSGHNTVSWYQQALGQGPQFIFQYYREEENGRGNFPPRFSGLQFPNYSSELNVNALELDDSALYLCASSSESAPFFGDPGYEQYFGPGTRLTVT.